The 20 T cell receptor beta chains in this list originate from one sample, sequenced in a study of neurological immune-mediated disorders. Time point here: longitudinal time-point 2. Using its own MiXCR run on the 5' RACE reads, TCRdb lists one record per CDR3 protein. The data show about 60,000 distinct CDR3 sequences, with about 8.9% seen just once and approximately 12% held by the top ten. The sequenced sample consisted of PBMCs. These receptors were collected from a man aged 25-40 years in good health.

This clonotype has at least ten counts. CDR3 in DNA: TGCGCCAGCAGCAGAGGACAAACGTACGAGCAGTACTTC. Amino acid sequence: CASSRGQTYEQYF. The chain is built from TRBV5-1 and TRBJ2-7; maybe TRBD1 (5 bases). Trimming removed 4 bases at V and 4 bases at J, with 12 bases between. Germline V gene sequence: CDR1 SGHRS, CDR2 YFSETQ. This CDR3 is 13 amino acids long.

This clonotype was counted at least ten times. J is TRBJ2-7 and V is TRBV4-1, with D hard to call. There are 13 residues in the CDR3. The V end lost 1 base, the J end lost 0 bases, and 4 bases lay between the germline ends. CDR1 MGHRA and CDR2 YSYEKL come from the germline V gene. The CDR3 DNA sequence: TGCGCCAGCAGCCAAGCTGACTCCTACGAGCAGTACTTC. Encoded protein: CASSQADSYEQYF.

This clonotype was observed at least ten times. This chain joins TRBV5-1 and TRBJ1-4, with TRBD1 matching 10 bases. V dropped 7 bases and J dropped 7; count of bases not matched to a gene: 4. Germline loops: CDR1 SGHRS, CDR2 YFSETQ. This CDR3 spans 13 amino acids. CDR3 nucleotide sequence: TGCGCCAGCGGCAGGACAGGGGGTGAAAAACTGTTTTTT. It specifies CASGRTGGEKLFF.

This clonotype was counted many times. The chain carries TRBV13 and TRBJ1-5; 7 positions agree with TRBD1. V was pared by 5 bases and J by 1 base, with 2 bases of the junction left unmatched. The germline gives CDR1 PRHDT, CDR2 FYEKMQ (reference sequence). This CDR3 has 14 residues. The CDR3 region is CASSPQGSNQPQHF. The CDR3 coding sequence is TGTGCCAGCAGCCCACAGGGGAGCAATCAGCCCCAGCATTTT.

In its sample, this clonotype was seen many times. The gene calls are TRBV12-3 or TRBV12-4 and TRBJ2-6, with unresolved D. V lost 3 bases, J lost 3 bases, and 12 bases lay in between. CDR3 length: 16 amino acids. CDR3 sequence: CASSLSSANGANVLTF. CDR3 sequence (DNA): TGTGCCAGCAGTTTGAGTTCGGCAAATGGGGCCAACGTCCTGACTTTC.

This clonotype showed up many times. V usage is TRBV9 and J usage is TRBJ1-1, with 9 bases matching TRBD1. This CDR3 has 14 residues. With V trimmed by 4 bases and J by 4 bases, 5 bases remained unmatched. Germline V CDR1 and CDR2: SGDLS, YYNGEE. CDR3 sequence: CASSPGQGGTEAFF. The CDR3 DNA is TGTGCCAGCAGCCCGGGACAGGGAGGCACTGAAGCTTTCTTT.

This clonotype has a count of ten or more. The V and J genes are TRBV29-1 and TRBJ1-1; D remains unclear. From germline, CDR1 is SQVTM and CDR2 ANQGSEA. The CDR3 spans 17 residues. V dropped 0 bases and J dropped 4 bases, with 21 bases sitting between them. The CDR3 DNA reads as TGCAGCGTTGAAGAATGGCCACATAACGGTCTTGGCACTGAAGCTTTCTTT. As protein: CSVEEWPHNGLGTEAFF.

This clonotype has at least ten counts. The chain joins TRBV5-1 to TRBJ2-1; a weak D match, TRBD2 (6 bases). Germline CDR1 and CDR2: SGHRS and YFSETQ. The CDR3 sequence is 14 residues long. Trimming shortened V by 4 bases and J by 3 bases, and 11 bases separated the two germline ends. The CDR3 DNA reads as TGCGCCAGCAGCCCCGGGACTCTCTACAATGAGCAGTTCTTC. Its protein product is CASSPGTLYNEQFF.

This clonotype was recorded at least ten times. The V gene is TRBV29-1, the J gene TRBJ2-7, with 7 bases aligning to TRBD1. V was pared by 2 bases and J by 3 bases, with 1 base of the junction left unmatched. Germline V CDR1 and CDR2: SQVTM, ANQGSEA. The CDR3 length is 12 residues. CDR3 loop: CSVERTGYEQYF. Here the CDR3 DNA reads TGCAGCGTTGAAAGGACAGGCTACGAGCAGTACTTC.

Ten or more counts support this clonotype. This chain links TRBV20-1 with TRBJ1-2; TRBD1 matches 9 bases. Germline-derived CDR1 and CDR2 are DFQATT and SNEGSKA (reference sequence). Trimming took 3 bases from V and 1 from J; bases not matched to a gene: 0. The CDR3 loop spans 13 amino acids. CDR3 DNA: TGCAGTGCTAGGGACAGGGGTAACTATGGCTACACCTTC. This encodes CSARDRGNYGYTF.

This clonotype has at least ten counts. The CDR3: CASSLPWDRGAPRDLYEQYF. In DNA form, the CDR3 reads TGTGCCAGCAGTTTACCCTGGGACAGGGGAGCCCCGAGGGACCTGTACGAGCAGTACTTC. V and J are TRBV28 and TRBJ2-7, with 10 bases lining up with TRBD1. Germline V gene data show CDR1 as MDHEN and CDR2 as SYDVKM. CDR3 size: 20 residues. The junction had 20 bases not matched to a gene; V was cut back by 2 bases and J by 4 bases.

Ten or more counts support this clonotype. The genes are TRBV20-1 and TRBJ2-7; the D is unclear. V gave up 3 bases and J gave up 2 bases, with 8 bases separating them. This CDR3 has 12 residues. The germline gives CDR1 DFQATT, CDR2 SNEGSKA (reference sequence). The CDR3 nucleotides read TGCAGTGCTAGCTCTGCGCCCTACGAGCAGTACTTC. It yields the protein CSASSAPYEQYF.

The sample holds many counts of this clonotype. CDR3 DNA sequence: TGTGCCAGCAGTTCCCCGACAAGTAGCATGAACACTGAAGCTTTCTTT. Translating gives CASSSPTSSMNTEAFF. The rearrangement joins TRBV27 to TRBJ1-1, with unresolved D. CDR1 is MNHEY and CDR2 is SMNVEV in the germline V gene (reference sequence). This CDR3 is built from 16 residues. V lost 4 bases to trimming and J lost 0 bases, with 15 bases between them.

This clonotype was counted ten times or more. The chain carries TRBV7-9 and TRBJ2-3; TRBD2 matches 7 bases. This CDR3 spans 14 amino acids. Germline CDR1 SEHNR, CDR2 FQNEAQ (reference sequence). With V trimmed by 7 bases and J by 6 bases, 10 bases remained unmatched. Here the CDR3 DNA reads TGTGCCAGCACCCCGGGAGCGGGATTTGATACGCAGTATTTT. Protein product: CASTPGAGFDTQYF.

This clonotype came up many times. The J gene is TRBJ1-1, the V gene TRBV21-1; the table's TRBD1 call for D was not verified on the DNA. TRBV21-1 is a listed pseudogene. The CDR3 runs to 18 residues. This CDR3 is CASSKPLPGGWVNTEAFF. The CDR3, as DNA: TGTGCCAGCAGCAAACCCCTGCCTGGAGGTTGGGTGAACACTGAAGCTTTCTTT.

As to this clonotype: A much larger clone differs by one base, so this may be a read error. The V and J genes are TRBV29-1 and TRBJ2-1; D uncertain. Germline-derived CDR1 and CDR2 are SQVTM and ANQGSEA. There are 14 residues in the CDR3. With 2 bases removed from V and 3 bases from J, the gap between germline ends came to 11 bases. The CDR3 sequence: CSVESAENYNEQFF. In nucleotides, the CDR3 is TGCAGCGTTGAATCCGCGGAAAACTACAATGAGCAGTTCTTC.

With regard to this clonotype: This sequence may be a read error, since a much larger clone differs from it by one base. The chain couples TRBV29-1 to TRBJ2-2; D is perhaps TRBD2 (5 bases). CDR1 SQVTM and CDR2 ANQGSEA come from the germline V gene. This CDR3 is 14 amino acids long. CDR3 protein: CSVDAGATTGDLFF. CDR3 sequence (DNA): TGCAGCGTTGATGCGGGCGCGACCACCGGGGATCTGTTTTTT.

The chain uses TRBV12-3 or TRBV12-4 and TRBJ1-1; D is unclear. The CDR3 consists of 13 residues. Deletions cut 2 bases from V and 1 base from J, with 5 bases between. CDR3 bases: TGTGCCAGCAGTTTAATTTGGAACACTGAAGCTTTCTTT. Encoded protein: CASSLIWNTEAFF.

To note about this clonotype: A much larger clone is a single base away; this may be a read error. The CDR3 reads CSALWDINEKLFF. The CDR3 DNA sequence: TGCAGCGCCCTGTGGGACATTAATGAAAAACTGTTTTTT. J is TRBJ1-4 and V is TRBV29-1; maybe TRBD1 (6 bases). Deletions cut 7 bases from V and 4 bases from J, with 13 bases between. Germline CDR1 and CDR2: SQVTM and ANQGSEA. CDR3 size: 13 residues.

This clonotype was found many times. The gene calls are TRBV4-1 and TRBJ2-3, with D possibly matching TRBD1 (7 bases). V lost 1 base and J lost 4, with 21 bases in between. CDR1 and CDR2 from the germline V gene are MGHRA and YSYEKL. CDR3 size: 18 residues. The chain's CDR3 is CASSQVSFGAGGSDTQYF. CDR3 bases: TGCGCCAGCAGCCAAGTTAGCTTCGGTGCAGGGGGGTCAGATACGCAGTATTTT.